What follows is one TCR beta chain and its context. Its antigen is unknown. TCRdb called the 5' RACE reads again in MiXCR, with one record for every CDR3 protein. The table has about 54,000 distinct CDR3 sequences, roughly a sixth seen once. Naive CD4+ cells had CD25+ Tregs removed. This CDR3 has 17 amino acids. Germline-derived CDR1 and CDR2 are SGHRS and YFSETQ. The V end lost 2 bases, the J end lost 1 base, and 18 bases lay between the germline ends. Regarding the study as a whole: The TCR gene usage of tumor memory CD4+ T cells clustered together with blood and lymph node memory CD4+ cells and with lymph node naive CD4+ cells.

This clonotype was sampled from a female donor with breast cancer. Source material: naive CD4+ T cells sorted from blood. The subset here: naive CD4+ T cells, CD4+CD45RA+CD25-. The J gene is TRBJ1-1, the V gene TRBV5-1; D is possibly TRBD1 (5 bases). CDR3 in DNA: TGCGCCAGCAGCTTAGGAGGGACCGGTATGCCGAACACTGAAGCTTTCTTT. Translation gives CASSLGGTGMPNTEAFF.